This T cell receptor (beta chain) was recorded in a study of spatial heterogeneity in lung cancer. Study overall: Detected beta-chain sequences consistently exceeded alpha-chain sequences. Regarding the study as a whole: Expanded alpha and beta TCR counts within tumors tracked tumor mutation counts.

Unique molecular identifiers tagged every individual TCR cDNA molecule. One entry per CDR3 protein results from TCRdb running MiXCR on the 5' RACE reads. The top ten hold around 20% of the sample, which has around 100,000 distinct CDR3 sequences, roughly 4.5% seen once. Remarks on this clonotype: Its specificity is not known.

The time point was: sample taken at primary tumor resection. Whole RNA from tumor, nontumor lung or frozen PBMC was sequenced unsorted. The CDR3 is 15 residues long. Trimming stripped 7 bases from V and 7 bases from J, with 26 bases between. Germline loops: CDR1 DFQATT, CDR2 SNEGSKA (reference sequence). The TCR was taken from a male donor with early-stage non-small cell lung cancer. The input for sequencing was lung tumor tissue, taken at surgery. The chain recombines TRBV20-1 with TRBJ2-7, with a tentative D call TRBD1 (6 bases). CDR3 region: CSGEIRAGDLGEQYF. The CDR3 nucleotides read TGCAGTGGGGAAATCAGGGCAGGGGATTTAGGTGAGCAGTACTTC.